This paragraph reports one TCR beta chain. The data were taken from a study of cytomegalovirus exposure and HLA in healthy donors. Germline lookup yields CDR1 MNHEY and CDR2 SMNVEV (reference sequence). With 5 bases clipped from V and 3 bases from J, the junction kept 15 bases outside the gene matches. The CDR3 runs 17 residues. Amplification used 60 Vbeta primers and 13 Jbeta primers. Data came from immunoSEQ multiplex PCR; TCRdb stores just in-frame clones and leaves some out. This table has 200,000 or so clones, over 65% appearing once. V gene TRBV27 combines with J gene TRBJ1-1; 7 bases are shared with TRBD1. The source is a woman aged 45-65 years in good health and CMV-seropositive. Sequenced sample: PBMCs. The CDR3 sequence is CASSPYRGRGSDTEAFF. Here the CDR3 DNA reads TGTGCCAGCAGTCCTTACAGGGGCCGGGGTTCGGACACTGAAGCTTTCTTT.